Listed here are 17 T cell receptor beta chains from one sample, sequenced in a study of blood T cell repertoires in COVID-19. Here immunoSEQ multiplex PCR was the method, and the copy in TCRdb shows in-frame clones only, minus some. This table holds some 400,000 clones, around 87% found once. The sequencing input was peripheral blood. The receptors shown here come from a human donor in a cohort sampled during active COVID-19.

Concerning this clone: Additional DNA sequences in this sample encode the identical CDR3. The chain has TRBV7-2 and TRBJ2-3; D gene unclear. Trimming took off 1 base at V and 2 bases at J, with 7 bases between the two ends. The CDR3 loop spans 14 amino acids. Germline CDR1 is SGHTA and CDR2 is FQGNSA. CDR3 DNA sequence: TGTGCCAGCAGCTTAGGACTCGCCACAGATACGCAGTATTTT. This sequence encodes CASSLGLATDTQYF.

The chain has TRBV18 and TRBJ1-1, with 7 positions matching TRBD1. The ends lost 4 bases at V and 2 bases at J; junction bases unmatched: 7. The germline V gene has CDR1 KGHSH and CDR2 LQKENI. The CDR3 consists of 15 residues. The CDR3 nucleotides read TGTGCCAGCTCACGACTGGACAGGCCAAACACTGAAGCTTTCTTT. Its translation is CASSRLDRPNTEAFF.

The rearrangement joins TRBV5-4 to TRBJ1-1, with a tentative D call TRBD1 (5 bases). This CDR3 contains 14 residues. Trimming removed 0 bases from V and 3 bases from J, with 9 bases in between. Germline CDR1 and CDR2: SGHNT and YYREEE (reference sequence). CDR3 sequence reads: CASSLAGGYTEAFF. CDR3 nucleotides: TGTGCCAGCAGCTTGGCCGGGGGATACACTGAAGCTTTCTTT.

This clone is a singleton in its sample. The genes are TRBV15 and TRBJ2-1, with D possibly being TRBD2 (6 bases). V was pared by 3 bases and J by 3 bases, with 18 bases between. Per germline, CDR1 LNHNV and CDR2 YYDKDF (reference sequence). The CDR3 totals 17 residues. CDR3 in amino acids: CATSRRSAGSVYNEQFF. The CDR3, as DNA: TGTGCCACCAGCAGGAGGTCCGCGGGGTCCGTCTACAATGAGCAGTTCTTC.

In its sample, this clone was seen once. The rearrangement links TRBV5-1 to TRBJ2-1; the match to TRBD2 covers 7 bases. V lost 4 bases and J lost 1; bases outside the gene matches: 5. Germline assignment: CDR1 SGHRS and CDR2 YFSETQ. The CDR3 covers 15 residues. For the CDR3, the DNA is TGCGCCAGCAGCCCGGGACTACTTTCCTACAATGAGCAGTTCTTC. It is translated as CASSPGLLSYNEQFF.

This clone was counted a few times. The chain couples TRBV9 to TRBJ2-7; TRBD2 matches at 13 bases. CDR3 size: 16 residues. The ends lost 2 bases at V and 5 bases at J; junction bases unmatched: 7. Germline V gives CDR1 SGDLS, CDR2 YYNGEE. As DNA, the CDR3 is TGTGCCAGCAGCGTTTCCGCTGGACTAGCGGGGGACGAGCAGTACTTC. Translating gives CASSVSAGLAGDEQYF. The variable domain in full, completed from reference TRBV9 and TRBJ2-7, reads DSGVTQTPKHLITATGQRVTLRCSPRSGDLSVYWYQQSLDQGLQFLIQYYNGEERAKGNILERFSAQQFPDLHSELNLSSLELGDSALYFCASSVSAGLAGDEQYFGPGTRLTVT.

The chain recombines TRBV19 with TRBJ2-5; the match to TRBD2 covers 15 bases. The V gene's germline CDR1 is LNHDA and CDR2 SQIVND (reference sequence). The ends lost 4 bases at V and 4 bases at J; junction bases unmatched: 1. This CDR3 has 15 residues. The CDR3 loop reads CASSRTSGRAETQYF. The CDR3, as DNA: TGTGCCAGTAGTAGGACTAGCGGGAGGGCAGAGACCCAGTACTTC. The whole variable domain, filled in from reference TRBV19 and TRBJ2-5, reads DGGITQSPKYLFRKEGQNVTLSCEQNLNHDAMYWYRQDPGQGLRLIYYSQIVNDFQKGDIAEGYSVSREKKESFPLTVTSAQKNPTAFYLCASSRTSGRAETQYFGPGTRLLVL.

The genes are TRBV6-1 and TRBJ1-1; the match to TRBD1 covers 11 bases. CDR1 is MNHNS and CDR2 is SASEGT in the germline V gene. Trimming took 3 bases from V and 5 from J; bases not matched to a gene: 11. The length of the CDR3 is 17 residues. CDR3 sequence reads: CASSELGQGVSGTEAFF. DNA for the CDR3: TGTGCCAGCAGTGAGCTGGGACAGGGGGTGAGCGGGACTGAAGCTTTCTTT.

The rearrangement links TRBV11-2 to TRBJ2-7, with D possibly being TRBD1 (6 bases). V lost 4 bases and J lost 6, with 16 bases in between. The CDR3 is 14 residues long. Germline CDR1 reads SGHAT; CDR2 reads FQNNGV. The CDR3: CASSSRLGASEQYF. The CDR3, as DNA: TGTGCCAGCAGCTCCCGTCTGGGGGCTAGCGAGCAGTACTTC.

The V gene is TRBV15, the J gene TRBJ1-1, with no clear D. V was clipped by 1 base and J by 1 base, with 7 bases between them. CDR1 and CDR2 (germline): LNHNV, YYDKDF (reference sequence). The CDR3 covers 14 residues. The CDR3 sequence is CATSRVGQNTEAFF. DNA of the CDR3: TGTGCCACCAGCAGAGTTGGCCAGAACACTGAAGCTTTCTTT. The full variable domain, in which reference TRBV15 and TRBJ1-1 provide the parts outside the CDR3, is DAMVIQNPRYQVTQFGKPVTLSCSQTLNHNVMYWYQQKSSQAPKLLFHYYDKDFNNEADTPDNFQSRRPNTSFCFLDIRSPGLGDTAMYLCATSRVGQNTEAFFGQGTRLTVV.

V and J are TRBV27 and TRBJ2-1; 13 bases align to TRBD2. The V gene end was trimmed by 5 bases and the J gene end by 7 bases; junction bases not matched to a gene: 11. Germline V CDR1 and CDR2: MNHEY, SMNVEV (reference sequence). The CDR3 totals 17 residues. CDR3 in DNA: TGTGCCAGCAGTCCGGGACTAGCGGGACGTCTCGGGAATGAGCAGTTCTTC. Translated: CASSPGLAGRLGNEQFF.

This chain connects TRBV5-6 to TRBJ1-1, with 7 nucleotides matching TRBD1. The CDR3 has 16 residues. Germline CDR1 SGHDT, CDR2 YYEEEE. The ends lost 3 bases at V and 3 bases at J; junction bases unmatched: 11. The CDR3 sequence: CASSSDFDRAYTEAFF. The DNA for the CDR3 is TGTGCCAGCAGCTCGGACTTTGACAGGGCGTACACTGAAGCTTTCTTT.

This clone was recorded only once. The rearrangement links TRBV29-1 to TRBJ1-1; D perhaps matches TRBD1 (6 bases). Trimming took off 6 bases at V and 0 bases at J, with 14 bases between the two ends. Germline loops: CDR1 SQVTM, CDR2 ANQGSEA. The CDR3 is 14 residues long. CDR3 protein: CSVGMTGVNTEAFF. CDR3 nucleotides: TGCAGCGTGGGAATGACAGGTGTGAACACTGAAGCTTTCTTT.

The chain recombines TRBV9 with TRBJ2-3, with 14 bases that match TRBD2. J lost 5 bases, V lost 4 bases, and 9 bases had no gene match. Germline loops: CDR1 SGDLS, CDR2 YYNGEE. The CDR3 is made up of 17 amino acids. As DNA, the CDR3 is TGTGCCAGCAGCCCTCGACTAGCGGGGGGGCCAGGAGATACGCAGTATTTT. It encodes CASSPRLAGGPGDTQYF.

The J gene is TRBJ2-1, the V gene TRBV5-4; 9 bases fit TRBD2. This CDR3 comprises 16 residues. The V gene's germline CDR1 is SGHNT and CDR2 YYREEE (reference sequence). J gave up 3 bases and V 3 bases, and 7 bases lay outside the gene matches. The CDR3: CASSSVAGGFYNEQFF. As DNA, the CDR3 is TGTGCCAGCAGCTCTGTGGCGGGAGGGTTCTACAATGAGCAGTTCTTC.

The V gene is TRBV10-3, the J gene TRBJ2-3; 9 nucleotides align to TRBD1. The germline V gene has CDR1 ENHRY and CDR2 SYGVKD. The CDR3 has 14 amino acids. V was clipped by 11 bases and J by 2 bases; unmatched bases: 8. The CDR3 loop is CAARGDRVTDTQYF. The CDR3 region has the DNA TGTGCCGCCCGAGGGGACAGGGTCACAGATACGCAGTATTTT.

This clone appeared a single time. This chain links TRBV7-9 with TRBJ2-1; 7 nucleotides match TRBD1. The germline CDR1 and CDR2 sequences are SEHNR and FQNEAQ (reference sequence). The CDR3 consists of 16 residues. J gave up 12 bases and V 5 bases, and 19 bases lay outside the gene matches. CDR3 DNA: TGTGCCAGCAGCCCCAGTGCCTACCGGACCCCAGGGGGGCAGTTCTTC. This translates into CASSPSAYRTPGGQFF.